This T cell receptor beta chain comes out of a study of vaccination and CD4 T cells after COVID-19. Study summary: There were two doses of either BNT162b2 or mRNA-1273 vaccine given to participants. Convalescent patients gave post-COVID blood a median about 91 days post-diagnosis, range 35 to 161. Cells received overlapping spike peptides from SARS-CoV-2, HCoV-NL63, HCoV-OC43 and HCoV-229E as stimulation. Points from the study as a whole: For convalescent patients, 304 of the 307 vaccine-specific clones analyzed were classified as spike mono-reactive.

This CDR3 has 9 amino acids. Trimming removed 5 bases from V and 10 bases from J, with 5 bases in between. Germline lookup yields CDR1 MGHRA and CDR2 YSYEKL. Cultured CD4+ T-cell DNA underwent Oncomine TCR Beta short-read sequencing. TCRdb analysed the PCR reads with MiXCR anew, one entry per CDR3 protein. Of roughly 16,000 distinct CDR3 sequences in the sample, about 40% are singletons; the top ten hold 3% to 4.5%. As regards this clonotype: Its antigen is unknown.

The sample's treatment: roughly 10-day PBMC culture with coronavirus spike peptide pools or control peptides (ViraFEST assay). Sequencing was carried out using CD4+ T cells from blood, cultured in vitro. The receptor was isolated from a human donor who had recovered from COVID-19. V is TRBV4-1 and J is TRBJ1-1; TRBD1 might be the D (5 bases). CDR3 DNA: TGCGCCAGCAGCAGGGGAGCTTTCTTT. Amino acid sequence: CASSRGAFF.